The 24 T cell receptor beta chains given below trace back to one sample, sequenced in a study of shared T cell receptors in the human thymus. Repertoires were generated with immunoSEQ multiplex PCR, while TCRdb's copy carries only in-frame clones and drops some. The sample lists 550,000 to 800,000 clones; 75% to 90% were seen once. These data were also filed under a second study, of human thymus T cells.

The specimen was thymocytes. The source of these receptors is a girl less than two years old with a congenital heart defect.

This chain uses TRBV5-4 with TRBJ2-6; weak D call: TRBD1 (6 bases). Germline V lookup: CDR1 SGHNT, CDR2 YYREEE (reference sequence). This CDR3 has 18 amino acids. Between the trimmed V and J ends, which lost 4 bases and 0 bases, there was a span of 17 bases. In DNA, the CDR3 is TGTGCCAGCAGCCCCAAACAGGGTCGGAGCTCTGGGGCCAACGTCCTGACTTTC. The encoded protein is CASSPKQGRSSGANVLTF.

DNA of the CDR3: TGTGCCACCAGCAGACAGGGGGTCAGTTCACCCCTCCACTTT. Translation: CATSRQGVSSPLHF. This chain links TRBV15 with TRBJ1-6; 7 bases are a match to TRBD1. V lost 2 bases to trimming and J lost 9 bases; unmatched junction nucleotides: 4. The CDR3 consists of 14 residues. In germline, CDR1 is LNHNV, CDR2 YYDKDF (reference sequence).

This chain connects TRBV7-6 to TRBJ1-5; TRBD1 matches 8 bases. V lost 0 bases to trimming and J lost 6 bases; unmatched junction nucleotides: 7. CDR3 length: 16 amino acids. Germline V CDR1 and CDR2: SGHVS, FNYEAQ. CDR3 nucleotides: TGTGCCAGCAGCTTAGCGGACAGGGAGGGGGGTCAGCCCCAGCATTTT. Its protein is CASSLADREGGQPQHF.

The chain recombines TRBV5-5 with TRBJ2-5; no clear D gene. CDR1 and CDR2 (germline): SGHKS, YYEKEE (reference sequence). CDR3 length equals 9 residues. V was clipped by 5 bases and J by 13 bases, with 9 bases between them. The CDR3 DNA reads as TGTGCCAGCAGGCGCTCTCTGTACTTC. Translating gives CASRRSLYF.

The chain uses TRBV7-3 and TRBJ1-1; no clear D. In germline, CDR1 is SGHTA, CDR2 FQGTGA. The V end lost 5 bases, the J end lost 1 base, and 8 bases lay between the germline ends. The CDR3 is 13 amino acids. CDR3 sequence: CASSARRNTEAFF. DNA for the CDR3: TGTGCCAGCAGCGCACGGAGGAACACTGAAGCTTTCTTT.

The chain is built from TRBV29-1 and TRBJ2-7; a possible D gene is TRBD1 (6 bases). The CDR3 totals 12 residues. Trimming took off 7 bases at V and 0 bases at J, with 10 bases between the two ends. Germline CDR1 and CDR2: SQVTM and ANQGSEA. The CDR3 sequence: CSGRTVSYEQYF. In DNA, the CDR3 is TGCAGCGGAAGGACAGTCTCCTACGAGCAGTACTTC.

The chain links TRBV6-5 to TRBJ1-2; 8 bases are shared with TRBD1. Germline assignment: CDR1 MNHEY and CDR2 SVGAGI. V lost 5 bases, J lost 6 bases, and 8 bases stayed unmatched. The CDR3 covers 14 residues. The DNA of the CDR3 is TGTGCCAGCAGTGACCATGGACAGGGAGATGGCTACACCTTC. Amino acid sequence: CASSDHGQGDGYTF.

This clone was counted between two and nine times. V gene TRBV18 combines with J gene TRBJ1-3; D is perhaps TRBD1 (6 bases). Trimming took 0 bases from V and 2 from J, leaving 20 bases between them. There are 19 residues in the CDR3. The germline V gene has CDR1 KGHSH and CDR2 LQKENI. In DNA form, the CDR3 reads TGTGCCAGCTCACCACCAGCAGCTTTACAGGGTGTAACTGGAAACACCATATATTTT. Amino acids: CASSPPAALQGVTGNTIYF.

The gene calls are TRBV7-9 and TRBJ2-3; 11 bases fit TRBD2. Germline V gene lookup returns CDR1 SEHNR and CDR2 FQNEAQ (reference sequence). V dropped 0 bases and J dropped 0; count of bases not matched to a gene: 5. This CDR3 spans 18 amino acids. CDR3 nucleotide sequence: TGTGCCAGCAGCTTAGCAGCCCGACTAGCGGGGAGCACAGATACGCAGTATTTT. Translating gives CASSLAARLAGSTDTQYF.

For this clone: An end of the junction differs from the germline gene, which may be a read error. DNA for the CDR3: TGTGCCAGTAGTAGGATTAGCGATCAGCCCCAGCATTTT. Its translation: CASSRISDQPQHF. The chain employs TRBV19 and TRBJ1-5; unclear D gene. The CDR3 covers 13 residues. Germline V gene data show CDR1 as LNHDA and CDR2 as SQIVND (reference sequence).

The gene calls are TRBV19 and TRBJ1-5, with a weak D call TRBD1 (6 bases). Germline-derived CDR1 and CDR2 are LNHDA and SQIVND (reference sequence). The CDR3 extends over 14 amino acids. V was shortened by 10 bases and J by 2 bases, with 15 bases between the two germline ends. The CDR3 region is CATRGGGGNQPQHF. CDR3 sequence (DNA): TGTGCCACCCGAGGGGGAGGGGGCAATCAGCCCCAGCATTTT.

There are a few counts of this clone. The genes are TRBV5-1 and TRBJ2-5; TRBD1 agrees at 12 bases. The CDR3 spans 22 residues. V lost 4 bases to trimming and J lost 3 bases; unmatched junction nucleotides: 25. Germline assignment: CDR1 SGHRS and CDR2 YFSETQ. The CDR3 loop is CASSVKNGPGQGAPMPKETQYF. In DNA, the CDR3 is TGCGCCAGCAGCGTAAAAAACGGACCGGGACAGGGGGCGCCAATGCCAAAAGAGACCCAGTACTTC.

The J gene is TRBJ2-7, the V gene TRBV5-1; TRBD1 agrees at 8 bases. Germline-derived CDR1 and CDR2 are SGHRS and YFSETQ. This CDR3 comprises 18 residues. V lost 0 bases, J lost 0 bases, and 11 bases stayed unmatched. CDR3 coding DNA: TGCGCCAGCAGCTTGGGATATCGGACAGGGAGGAGCTCCTACGAGCAGTACTTC. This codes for CASSLGYRTGRSSYEQYF.

In DNA form, the CDR3 reads TGTGCCAGCAGTGACCGGCTAGGAAATCAGCCCCAGCATTTT. Its translation: CASSDRLGNQPQHF. The chain combines TRBV2 with TRBJ1-5; no clear D gene. CDR1 is SNHLY, CDR2 FYNNEI, per germline. Trimming removed 3 bases at V and 4 bases at J, with 10 bases between. This CDR3 is 14 amino acids long.

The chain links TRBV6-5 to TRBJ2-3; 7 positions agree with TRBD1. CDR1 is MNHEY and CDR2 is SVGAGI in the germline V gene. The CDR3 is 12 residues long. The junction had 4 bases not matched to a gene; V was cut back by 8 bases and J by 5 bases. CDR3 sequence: CASARGQDTQYF. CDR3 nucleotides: TGTGCCAGCGCAAGGGGGCAAGATACGCAGTATTTT.

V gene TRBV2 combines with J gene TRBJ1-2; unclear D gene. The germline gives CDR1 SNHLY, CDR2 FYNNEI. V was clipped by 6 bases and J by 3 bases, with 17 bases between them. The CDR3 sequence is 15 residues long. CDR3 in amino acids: CASSAAEGVDYGYTF. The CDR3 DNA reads TGTGCCAGCAGCGCCGCCGAGGGTGTGGACTATGGCTACACCTTC.

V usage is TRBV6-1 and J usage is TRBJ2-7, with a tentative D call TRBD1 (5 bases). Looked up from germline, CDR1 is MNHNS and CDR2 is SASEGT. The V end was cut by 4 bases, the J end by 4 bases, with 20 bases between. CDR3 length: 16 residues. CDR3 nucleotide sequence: TGTGCCAGCAGTGCGCCGACAGTACCATCTTTTTACGAGCAGTACTTC. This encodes CASSAPTVPSFYEQYF.

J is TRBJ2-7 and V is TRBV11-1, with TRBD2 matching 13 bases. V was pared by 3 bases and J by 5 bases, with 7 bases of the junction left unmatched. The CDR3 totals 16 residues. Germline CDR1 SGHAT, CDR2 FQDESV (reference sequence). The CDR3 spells CASSFETSGGIHEQYF. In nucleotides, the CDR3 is TGTGCCAGCAGCTTCGAGACTAGCGGGGGGATCCACGAGCAGTACTTC.

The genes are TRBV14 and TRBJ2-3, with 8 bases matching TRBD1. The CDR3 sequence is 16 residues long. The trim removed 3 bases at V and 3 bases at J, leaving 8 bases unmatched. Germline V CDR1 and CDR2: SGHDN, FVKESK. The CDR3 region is CASSQDRVWETDTQYF. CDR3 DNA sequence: TGTGCCAGCAGCCAGGACAGGGTCTGGGAGACAGATACGCAGTATTTT.

The DNA of the CDR3 is TGTGCCAGCAGCCTGGACAGGGGGAAACCCGGGGAGCTGTTTTTT. Its translation is CASSLDRGKPGELFF. The chain combines TRBV4-2 with TRBJ2-2; 10 nucleotides line up with TRBD1. Germline V gene lookup returns CDR1 LGHNA and CDR2 YNFKEQ. The CDR3 has 15 amino acids. The V gene end was trimmed by 4 bases and the J gene end by 6 bases; junction bases not matched to a gene: 5.

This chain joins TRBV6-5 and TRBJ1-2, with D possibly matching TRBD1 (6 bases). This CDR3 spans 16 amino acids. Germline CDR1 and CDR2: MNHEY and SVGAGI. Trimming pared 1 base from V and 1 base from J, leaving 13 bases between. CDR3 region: CASSYFAGDRNYGYTF. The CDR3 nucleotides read TGTGCCAGCAGTTACTTCGCAGGGGATCGTAACTATGGCTACACCTTC.

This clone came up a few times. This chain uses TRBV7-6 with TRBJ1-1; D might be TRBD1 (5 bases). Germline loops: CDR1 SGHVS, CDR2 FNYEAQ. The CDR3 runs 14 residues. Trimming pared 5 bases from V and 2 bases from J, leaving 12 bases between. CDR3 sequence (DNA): TGTGCCAGCAGCCCAACACAGGCAAACACTGAAGCTTTCTTT. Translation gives CASSPTQANTEAFF.

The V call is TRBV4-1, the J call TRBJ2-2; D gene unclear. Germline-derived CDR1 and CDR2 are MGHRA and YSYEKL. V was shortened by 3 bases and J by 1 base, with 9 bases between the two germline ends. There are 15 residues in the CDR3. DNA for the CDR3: TGCGCCAGCAGCCAGGGCATTATGAACACCGGGGAGCTGTTTTTT. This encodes CASSQGIMNTGELFF.

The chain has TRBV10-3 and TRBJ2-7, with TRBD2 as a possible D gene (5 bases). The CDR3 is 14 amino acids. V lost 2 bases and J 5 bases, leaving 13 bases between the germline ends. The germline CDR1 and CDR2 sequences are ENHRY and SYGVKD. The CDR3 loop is CAISEAGSPHEQYF. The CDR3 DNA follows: TGTGCCATCAGTGAGGCGGGTTCCCCCCACGAGCAGTACTTC.